Listed below are T cell receptor beta chains from one sample, sequenced in a study of HIV-infected children after antiretroviral therapy interruption. TCRdb analysed the 3' RACE reads with MiXCR anew, one entry per CDR3 protein. The table includes about 40,000 distinct CDR3 sequences, around 7% detected once. The sample here was CD45RA+ CD4+ T cells from PBMCs, pooled from several time points, taken from a donor given antiretroviral therapy, either interrupted or continuous. The receptors shown here come from a pool of human donors with HIV. CDR3s include the opening cysteine and the closing phenylalanine or tryptophan. A D gene is named only where the DNA matches it firmly. The size of a clone is reported for some rows only, either as once, few or many, or as a class for expanded clones.

abundance,d_gene,j_gene,v_gene,CDR3nt,CDR3aa
many,TRBD1,TRBJ2-1,TRBV4-1,TGCGCCAGCAGCCAAGGTTCGGCCAGGGGGCATCAGAATGAGCAGTTCTTC,CASSQGSARGHQNEQFF
few,TRBD1,TRBJ1-1,TRBV12-3/TRBV12-4,TGTGCCAGCAGTTTACAGTACAGGGGCACTGAAGCTTTCTTT,CASSLQYRGTEAFF
.,.,TRBJ2-1,TRBV11-3,TGTGCCAGCAGCTTAGATCGGGCGGCGTACAATGAGCAGTTCTTC,CASSLDRAAYNEQFF
few,.,TRBJ2-1,TRBV6-1,TGTGCCAGCAGTTCCAACAGGGTAAATGAGCAGTTCTTC,CASSSNRVNEQFF
.,TRBD1,TRBJ2-7,TRBV28,TGTGCCAGCAAGGGGACAGGGGGCTACGAGCAGTACTTC,CASKGTGGYEQYF
medium-sized,TRBD1,TRBJ2-7,TRBV12-5,TGTGCCAGCAGGCGGGGACAGGGGTGGTACTTC,CASRRGQGWYF
.,.,TRBJ2-7,TRBV6-2/TRBV6-3,TGTGCCAGCAGTCCCGACGAGGGCCACCTCTACGAGCAGTACTTC,CASSPDEGHLYEQYF
.,TRBD1,TRBJ2-1,TRBV25-1,TGTGCCAGCAGGGCAGTCTTGAGTGGGACAGGGGACAATGAGCAGTTCTTC,CASRAVLSGTGDNEQFF
many,.,TRBJ1-4,TRBV18,TGTGCCAGCTCACAAGCAGATAATGAAAAACTGTTTTTT,CASSQADNEKLFF
.,.,TRBJ2-7,TRBV7-9,TGTGCCAGCAGCTTAACCCCCTCAAGTCCCTACGAGCAGTACTTC,CASSLTPSSPYEQYF
many,.,TRBJ2-3,TRBV5-6,TGTGCCAGCAGCTTAATTACAGATACGCAGTATTTT,CASSLITDTQYF
many,TRBD2,TRBJ2-3,TRBV5-1,TGCGCCAGCAGCTTGGGGGTCGGGGGGGGCCTTTCCACAGATACGCAGTATTTT,CASSLGVGGGLSTDTQYF
.,.,TRBJ1-2,TRBV29-1,TGCAGCGTTGCTTTTGGCTACACCTTC,CSVAFGYTF
.,.,TRBJ2-2,TRBV19,TGTGCCAGTAGGCACAGGGTTCGAGAGGCCGGGGAGCTGTTTTTT,CASRHRVREAGELFF
.,TRBD2,TRBJ2-1,TRBV6-6,TGTGCCAGCAGGTCCGGGACTAGCGCTGACAATGAGCAGTTCTTC,CASRSGTSADNEQFF
.,TRBD2,TRBJ2-5,TRBV7-6,TGTGCCAGCAGGGGACTAGCGGGCCTAATGGACCAGTACTTC,CASRGLAGLMDQYF
many,.,TRBJ1-6,TRBV27,TGTGCCAGCAGTTCCACCCCCATTCGGGTGAGAAATTCACCCCTCCACTTT,CASSSTPIRVRNSPLHF
.,TRBD1,TRBJ1-2,TRBV4-1,TGCGCCAGCAGCCAACCGTCCGGGACAGGGACCTATGGCTACACCTTC,CASSQPSGTGTYGYTF
medium-sized,.,TRBJ1-2,TRBV12-3/TRBV12-4,TGTGCCAGCAGTCAGTACCGGGGAAACTATGGCTACACCTTC,CASSQYRGNYGYTF
many,.,TRBJ2-7,TRBV3-1,TGTGCCAGCAGCTCCGGTCAGGGGCGCACCGACGAGCAGTACTTC,CASSSGQGRTDEQYF
many,.,TRBJ2-7,TRBV5-1,TGCGCCAGCAGCTTGGTCGTGGGGACAAAATCCTACGAGCAGTACTTC,CASSLVVGTKSYEQYF
few,.,TRBJ1-1,TRBV11-2,TGTGCCAGCAGCTCCTACACGGGAGCTTTCTTT,CASSSYTGAFF
few,.,TRBJ1-5,TRBV18,TGTGCCAGCTCACCACCGGGCAATCGGGGCAATCAGCCCCAGCATTTT,CASSPPGNRGNQPQHF
many,TRBD2,TRBJ2-1,TRBV19,TGTGCCAGTAGTATGGGCGGGGGGTCCAATGAGCAGTTCTTC,CASSMGGGSNEQFF
.,.,TRBJ2-2,TRBV23-1,TGCGCCAGCAGTCAATCGTTTCCGAACACCGGGGAGCTGTTTTTT,CASSQSFPNTGELFF
many,.,TRBJ2-5,TRBV20-1,TGCAGTGCTAGAGTCGACACTGGGGAGACCCAGTACTTC,CSARVDTGETQYF
many,.,TRBJ2-7,TRBV12-3/TRBV12-4,TGTGCCAGCAGCTCCTCCGGGACCTACGAGCAGTACTTC,CASSSSGTYEQYF
few,TRBD1,TRBJ1-2,TRBV6-2/TRBV6-3,TGTGCCAGCAGTCGCCGGGGGACAGCTAACTATGGCTACACCTTC,CASSRRGTANYGYTF
many,.,TRBJ2-3,TRBV5-1,TGCGCCAGCAGCTTGGTCACAGGGGACTTTAGCACAGATACGCAGTATTTT,CASSLVTGDFSTDTQYF
many,.,TRBJ2-1,TRBV28,TGTGCCAGCAGCGGCAGGGATGTTCGGTTCTTC,CASSGRDVRFF
many,.,TRBJ2-6,TRBV27,TGTGCCAGCAGTTCCGACGCTGGGGCCAACGTCCTGACTTTC,CASSSDAGANVLTF
few,TRBD2,TRBJ2-5,TRBV28,TGTGCCAGCAGTTTACGGGGGGTCCAAGAGACCCAGTACTTC,CASSLRGVQETQYF
many,TRBD2,TRBJ2-7,TRBV2,TGTGCCAGCAGTGTCGCGGGAGTTTCCGAGCAGTACTTC,CASSVAGVSEQYF
many,TRBD2,TRBJ2-1,TRBV7-2,TGTGCCATCCTCTCCGGGACTAGCGGGGGCCTCTCCTACAATGAGCAGTTCTTC,CAILSGTSGGLSYNEQFF
.,TRBD2,TRBJ2-1,TRBV14,TGTGCCAGCAGCCAAACCCCCTCGGGGCTAGCGGGAGTGAATGAGCAGTTCTTC,CASSQTPSGLAGVNEQFF
many,.,TRBJ1-5,TRBV7-2,TGTGCCACCCAGCTTAATCCGGGGGGCAATCAGCCCCAGCATTTT,CATQLNPGGNQPQHF
many,.,TRBJ2-7,TRBV19,TGTGCCAGCAGTATAGGGGGGCGCTCCTATGAACAGTACTTC,CASSIGGRSYEQYF
many,.,TRBJ2-3,TRBV18,TGTGCCAGCTCACCAACCCCCGCGGCGACGCAGTATTTT,CASSPTPAATQYF
few,.,TRBJ1-1,TRBV7-2,TGTGCCAGCAGCTCTTCCGGCGTGGTCGGCACTGAAGCTTTCTTT,CASSSSGVVGTEAFF